This TCR beta chain was recovered during a study of cytomegalovirus exposure and HLA in healthy donors (dated by TCRdb to between 2016 and 2019). Regarding the research as a whole: According to a later analysis, the roughly 130 validation repertoires were produced on the same platform as the approximately 600 repertoires of the first cohort. The study aimed to test whether cataloging public T cell receptors could reveal signatures of past pathogen exposure. Along with the approximately 650-subject first cohort, a separate validation cohort of over a hundred different subjects was used. To predict cytomegalovirus infection status, the study combined high-throughput TCR immunosequencing, statistical association of individual TCRs with disease status, and machine learning.

From the cysteine up to the phenylalanine, the CDR3 has a length of 16 residues. Here the CDR3 DNA is all that survives: 48 bases in frame from base 1. For CDR1 and CDR2, the germline V gene (reference sequence) lists LNHDA and SQIVND. V is cut by 0 bases and J by 0 bases, and the space between the germline ends is 12 bases. As regards this clone: Its specific antigen is unknown. Within one base of it there is no much larger clone, and no base qualities were kept.

The investigation overall reported the following: A few of the identified cytomegalovirus-associated TCR beta chains were confirmed in vitro to be specific for cytomegalovirus antigens. The validation cohort had no HLA typing available for a later analysis, so co-occurrence within that cohort was assessed over all 110 or so repertoires. The classifier was reported to diagnose cytomegalovirus status with high specificity and sensitivity in both the original and validation cohorts. Most TCR sequences were seen in very few donors, while some public TCRs were found in many individuals. Of the cluster scores, about 94% were above 0 in a later analysis, which found that TCRs clustered in the first cohort also tended to co-occur in the 120 validation repertoires. The authors suggested that the approach could potentially be extended to other disease states and immunological phenotypes. In the study, around 160 TCR beta chains were listed as associated with cytomegalovirus.

Separate from the roughly 660-subject first cohort, the validation cohort of 120 subjects was the group to which the donors belonged. Receptor libraries were prepared by the immunoSEQ multiplex PCR assay. As for the authors' bioinformatics: A statistical classification framework was developed to diagnose cytomegalovirus status using the catalog of TCR beta chain sequences. Here the immuneACCESS table is served through TCRdb, limited to in-frame sequences with V and J called. Missing clones are a known gap in these copies; in checked studies unresolved V genes cover under half, and the rest lacks a known reason. V and J calls and clone size are as listed in that table; D and trimming were resolved from the DNA. For this sample there are 150,000 to 200,000 clones; 84% appear just once. 10% of the sample goes to the ten largest clones.

This TCR was recovered from a man between 25 and 39 years old in good health and CMV-seropositive. Sequencing input: PBMCs. This chain joins TRBV19 to TRBJ2-7; TRBD2 is possibly the D segment (5 matching bases). The DNA sequence is as follows: TGTGCCAGTAGTATAGAATTCGGGGTCTACTCCTACGAGCAGTACTTC. Translation gives CASSIEFGVYSYEQYF.